Following are 32 T cell receptor beta chains from one sample sequenced in a study of blood T cell repertoires in COVID-19. Some clones are missing from TCRdb's copy, which holds only in-frame ones; the method was immunoSEQ multiplex PCR. The table shows some 150,000 clones, with about 88% occurring only once. The sample comprised peripheral blood. All receptors come from a woman aged 70 to 79 with acute or convalescent COVID-19.

This rearrangement joins TRBV6-5 to TRBJ1-2; D is unclear. This CDR3 region has 13 residues. The germline gives CDR1 MNHEY, CDR2 SVGAGI. The ends were cut back, 0 bases at V and 8 bases at J, with 10 bases in the middle. CDR3 in amino acids: CASSYSARRGYTF. The DNA for the CDR3 is TGTGCCAGCAGTTACTCGGCCCGGCGGGGCTACACCTTC.

CDR3 region: CASSQRTVMNTEAFF. The CDR3 coding sequence is TGTGCCAGCAGCCAGCGGACAGTAATGAACACTGAAGCTTTCTTT. The chain carries TRBV5-6 and TRBJ1-1; a weak D match, TRBD1 (6 bases). Germline V CDR1 and CDR2: SGHDT, YYEEEE. The CDR3 contains 15 residues. The V and J ends lost 4 bases and 0 bases respectively, with 13 bases between them.

The chain employs TRBV28 and TRBJ1-5; D unclear. Germline V lookup: CDR1 MDHEN, CDR2 SYDVKM. The CDR3 is 15 amino acids. Trimming took 1 base from V and 5 from J, leaving 12 bases between them. CDR3 in amino acids: CASSLSAAEDQPQHF. The CDR3 DNA is TGTGCCAGCAGTTTATCGGCGGCAGAAGATCAGCCCCAGCATTTT. Full variable domain (remainder filled in from reference TRBV28 and TRBJ1-5): DVKVTQSSRYLVKRTGEKVFLECVQDMDHENMFWYRQDPGLGLRLIYFSYDVKMKEKGDIPEGYSVSREKKERFSLILESASTNQTSMYLCASSLSAAEDQPQHFGDGTRLSIL.

This rearrangement joins TRBV21-1 to TRBJ1-3; TRBD1 reflects the table's D call only, with no check against the DNA. TRBV21-1 is a known pseudogene. This CDR3 has 16 residues. CDR3 sequence reads: CASVSEQGVSGNTIYF. In DNA, the CDR3 is TGTGCCAGCGTGTCAGAACAGGGGGTAAGCGGAAACACCATATATTTT.

V usage is TRBV6-5 and J usage is TRBJ1-6; 7 positions agree with TRBD1. The V gene's germline CDR1 is MNHEY and CDR2 SVGAGI. The ends lost 6 bases at V and 7 bases at J; junction bases unmatched: 9. The CDR3 length is 15 residues. This CDR3 is CASRRQGVGNSPLHF. The CDR3 nucleotides are TGTGCCAGCAGGAGACAGGGTGTTGGGAATTCACCCCTCCACTTT.

V gene TRBV6-1 combines with J gene TRBJ1-2, with TRBD1 identical over 8 bases. CDR1 and CDR2 (germline): MNHNS, SASEGT. There are 14 residues in the CDR3. J gave up 10 bases and V 1 base, and 8 bases lay outside the gene matches. The CDR3 DNA is TGTGCCAGCAGTGAAGGGGGCAGGGGGCTCTTCTACACCTTC. This codes for CASSEGGRGLFYTF.

The chain carries TRBV5-1 and TRBJ1-1; 8 bases agree with TRBD1. The J segment lost 5 bases and the V segment lost 2 bases, leaving 8 bases of the junction unmatched. Germline V lookup: CDR1 SGHRS, CDR2 YFSETQ. This CDR3 is 15 amino acids long. This CDR3 is CASSLTTTGGTEAFF. CDR3 DNA: TGCGCCAGCAGCTTAACTACCACAGGGGGGACTGAAGCTTTCTTT.

The CDR3 DNA follows: TGTGCCAGCAGTAGGCGGGACAGCTCCTACGAGCAGTACTTC. Translation gives CASSRRDSSYEQYF. This chain joins TRBV6-6 and TRBJ2-7; tentative D call: TRBD1 (7 bases). Trimming removed 5 bases from V and 0 bases from J, with 11 bases in between. CDR3 length: 14 residues. Germline V gene sequence: CDR1 MNHNY, CDR2 SVGAGI (reference sequence).

This clone occurred once. The rearrangement links TRBV12-3 or TRBV12-4 to TRBJ1-2; D not certain. The CDR3 is 13 residues long. V was pared by 5 bases and J by 4 bases, with 11 bases between. The CDR3 here is CASSPTRGYGYTF. The CDR3 DNA reads as TGTGCCAGCAGTCCCACCCGGGGCTATGGCTACACCTTC.

This chain joins TRBV6-5 and TRBJ1-2, with unresolved D. V shed 5 bases and J shed 3 bases, with 7 bases lying between them. The CDR3 totals 12 residues. Germline CDR1 and CDR2: MNHEY and SVGAGI. In DNA form, the CDR3 reads TGTGCCAGCAGTAACAGAGACTATGGCTACACCTTC. Its protein is CASSNRDYGYTF.

Details on this clone: Other DNA sequences in this specimen translate into the identical CDR3. The V gene is TRBV7-2, the J gene TRBJ2-1; D is possibly TRBD2 (7 bases). There are 15 residues in the CDR3. Germline V lookup: CDR1 SGHTA, CDR2 FQGNSA. The ends were cut back, 1 base at V and 4 bases at J, with 11 bases in the middle. CDR3 DNA: TGTGCCAGCAGCTTAGGCGGGGGCCTATACAATGAGCAGTTCTTC. It specifies CASSLGGGLYNEQFF.

This sequence joins TRBV7-9 and TRBJ2-7, with 10 bases aligning to TRBD1. The germline V gene has CDR1 SEHNR and CDR2 FQNEAQ (reference sequence). Losses at the gene ends were 4 bases for V and 3 bases for J; bases not matched to a gene: 6. There are 15 residues in the CDR3. The DNA for the CDR3 is TGTGCCAGCAGCTCCGGGACAGGGGCTCGCTACGAGCAGTACGTC. Translating gives CASSSGTGARYEQYV.

The chain links TRBV20-1 to TRBJ1-4; D remains unclear. The CDR3 is made up of 11 amino acids. Trimming took off 0 bases at V and 12 bases at J, with 8 bases between the two ends. Looked up from germline, CDR1 is DFQATT and CDR2 is SNEGSKA (reference sequence). CDR3: CSARDRWELFF. The DNA for the CDR3 is TGCAGTGCTAGAGACAGGTGGGAACTGTTTTTT.

The rearrangement uses TRBV29-1 and TRBJ1-1, with 8 positions matching TRBD1. The length of the CDR3 is 13 residues. V lost 6 bases to trimming and J lost 1 base; unmatched junction nucleotides: 4. Germline V CDR1 and CDR2: SQVTM, ANQGSEA. CDR3 bases: TGCAGCGTGAGGGGACAGGCGAACACTGAAGCTTTCTTT. Protein: CSVRGQANTEAFF.

This clone occurred a few times. This chain joins TRBV6-2 or TRBV6-3 and TRBJ1-2; D gene uncertain. The length of the CDR3 is 11 residues. V was shortened by 5 bases and J by 5 bases, with 6 bases between the two germline ends. The germline gives CDR1 MNHEY, CDR2 SVGEGT. The chain's CDR3 is CASSGAYGYTF. The DNA of the CDR3 is TGTGCCAGCAGTGGAGCTTATGGCTACACCTTC.

The chain uses TRBV2 and TRBJ1-2, with TRBD1 matching over 8 bases. Per the germline V gene, CDR1 is SNHLY and CDR2 is FYNNEI. This CDR3 is 15 amino acids long. Losses at the gene ends were 4 bases for V and 4 bases for J; bases not matched to a gene: 8. This CDR3 reads CASSVPRTGGYGYTF. The CDR3 DNA reads as TGTGCCAGCAGTGTACCTAGAACAGGGGGCTATGGCTACACCTTC.

This chain connects TRBV7-8 to TRBJ2-5; TRBD1 matches 7 bases. The CDR3 has 13 amino acids. V shed 5 bases and J 4 bases; nucleotides not matched to a gene: 4. Germline-derived CDR1 and CDR2 are SGHVS and FQNEAQ. This chain's CDR3 is CASSRQGGETQYF. DNA for the CDR3: TGTGCCAGCAGCCGACAGGGCGGAGAGACCCAGTACTTC.

The rearrangement joins TRBV19 to TRBJ2-2, with D perhaps TRBD2 (6 bases). Germline lookup yields CDR1 LNHDA and CDR2 SQIVND (reference sequence). V was cut by 3 bases and J by 6 bases, with 14 bases left in between. The CDR3 length is 15 residues. The CDR3 spells CASSMVGGIAGELFF. As DNA, the CDR3 is TGTGCCAGTAGTATGGTCGGGGGAATCGCCGGGGAGCTGTTTTTT.

V is TRBV5-1 and J is TRBJ2-5, with D possibly matching TRBD2 (6 bases). CDR1 is SGHRS and CDR2 is YFSETQ in the germline V gene. With 0 bases removed from V and 9 bases from J, the gap between germline ends came to 18 bases. The CDR3 contains 15 residues. The CDR3 protein is CASSLAGSSSKAQYF. CDR3 nucleotide sequence: TGCGCCAGCAGCTTGGCCGGGAGCAGCAGTAAGGCCCAGTACTTC.

The chain carries TRBV6-2 or TRBV6-3 and TRBJ1-5, with D maybe TRBD1 (5 bases). The germline CDR1 and CDR2 sequences are MNHEY and SVGEGT. V lost 2 bases and J 0 bases, leaving 14 bases between the germline ends. The CDR3 is 17 residues long. CDR3 nucleotides: TGTGCCAGCAGTTACGAACGTCGGGGGTTTAGCAATCAGCCCCAGCATTTT. It specifies CASSYERRGFSNQPQHF.

V is TRBV11-2 and J is TRBJ2-2; 7 bases align to TRBD1. The CDR3 extends over 16 amino acids. V lost 5 bases and J lost 3; bases outside the gene matches: 9. Germline V gene lookup returns CDR1 SGHAT and CDR2 FQNNGV. The CDR3 DNA sequence: TGTGCCAGCAGCAAACAATCAGGGGGTGACACCGGGGAGCTGTTTTTT. Its protein product is CASSKQSGGDTGELFF.

This rearrangement joins TRBV3-1 (or the pseudogene TRBV3-2) to TRBJ1-2; D might be TRBD1 (6 bases). Trimming pared 4 bases from V and 2 bases from J, leaving 8 bases between. This CDR3 is 13 amino acids long. Germline lookup yields CDR1 LGHDT and CDR2 YNNKEL (reference sequence). The CDR3 reads CASSPTGNYGYTF. The CDR3 DNA follows: TGTGCCAGCAGCCCCACAGGGAACTATGGCTACACCTTC.

Only one count was recorded for this clone. The genes are TRBV15 and TRBJ1-1; 11 positions match TRBD1. J gave up 3 bases and V 0 bases, and 0 bases lay outside the gene matches. The germline gives CDR1 LNHNV, CDR2 YYDKDF (reference sequence). The CDR3 has 15 residues. The CDR3 DNA sequence: TGTGCCACCAGCAGAGAGGGACAGGGGGACACTGAAGCTTTCTTT. The encoded protein is CATSREGQGDTEAFF.

This chain uses TRBV10-3 with TRBJ1-1, with 10 nucleotides matching TRBD1. The V segment lost 10 bases and the J segment 10 bases; nucleotides outside the gene matches: 9. This CDR3 has 12 residues. CDR1 is ENHRY, CDR2 SYGVKD, per germline. Here the CDR3 DNA reads TGTGCCAGCCGGACAGGGGGTCTATTAGCTTTCTTT. It is translated as CASRTGGLLAFF.

This clone was seen only a few times. The chain links TRBV20-1 to TRBJ2-2, with 8 bases that match TRBD2. Unmatched junction bases numbered 0, after V lost 4 bases and J lost 8 bases. This CDR3 has 11 residues. Germline loops: CDR1 DFQATT, CDR2 SNEGSKA (reference sequence). For the CDR3, the DNA is TGCAGTGCTACTAGCGGGGGGGAGCTGTTTTTT. Amino acids: CSATSGGELFF.

This clone appeared a single time. V and J are TRBV5-5 and TRBJ1-3; 8 bases agree with TRBD1. Germline V lookup: CDR1 SGHKS, CDR2 YYEKEE (reference sequence). The junction had 4 bases not matched to a gene; V was cut back by 0 bases and J by 2 bases. The CDR3 covers 16 residues. CDR3 DNA: TGTGCCAGCAGCTTGGGACAGGGGTCAACTGGAAACACCATATATTTT. Its protein is CASSLGQGSTGNTIYF.

The V call is TRBV3-1 (or the pseudogene TRBV3-2), the J call TRBJ2-5; TRBD2 aligns across 14 bases. Per the germline V gene, CDR1 is LGHDT and CDR2 is YNNKEL (reference sequence). J gave up 5 bases and V 0 bases, and 11 bases lay outside the gene matches. This CDR3 is built from 19 residues. The CDR3 bases are TGTGCCAGCAGCCAAGATCTCGTGGGACTAGCGGGGGCCCGGGAGACCCAGTACTTC. This sequence encodes CASSQDLVGLAGARETQYF.

The chain carries TRBV6-5 and TRBJ2-1; TRBD2 is a possible D gene (5 bases). The CDR3 runs 13 residues. CDR1 MNHEY and CDR2 SVGAGI come from the germline V gene. The V end lost 9 bases, the J end lost 2 bases, and 11 bases lay between the germline ends. The CDR3 spells CASTRGPYNEQFF. In nucleotides, the CDR3 is TGTGCCAGTACTAGAGGCCCCTACAATGAGCAGTTCTTC.

The genes are TRBV11-2 and TRBJ1-5, with D tentatively TRBD1 (5 bases). Deletions cut 3 bases from V and 0 bases from J, with 9 bases between. Germline values: CDR1 SGHAT, CDR2 FQNNGV. The CDR3 sequence is 15 residues long. CDR3 amino acids: CASSFTGGSNQPQHF. The CDR3 nucleotides are TGTGCCAGCAGCTTCACCGGGGGTAGCAATCAGCCCCAGCATTTT. Full variable domain (missing parts from reference TRBV11-2 and TRBJ1-5): EAGVAQSPRYKIIEKRQSVAFWCNPISGHATLYWYQQILGQGPKLLIQFQNNGVVDDSQLPKDRFSAERLKGVDSTLKIQPAKLEDSAVYLCASSFTGGSNQPQHFGDGTRLSIL.

The chain combines TRBV9 with TRBJ2-6; TRBD1 is a possible D gene (6 bases). The germline V and J ends were trimmed by 3 bases and 0 bases, with 16 bases remaining between them. CDR1 and CDR2 (germline): SGDLS, YYNGEE. CDR3 size: 18 residues. The CDR3 DNA sequence: TGTGCCAGCAGCGACCGGGACACTACCTTCTCTGGGGCCAACGTCCTGACTTTC. The encoded protein is CASSDRDTTFSGANVLTF.

The chain recombines TRBV9 with TRBJ2-6; 7 nucleotides match TRBD1. Germline CDR1 reads SGDLS; CDR2 reads YYNGEE. V dropped 7 bases and J dropped 7; count of bases not matched to a gene: 8. The CDR3 extends over 14 amino acids. CDR3: CASGRDRGANVLTF. The DNA for the CDR3 is TGTGCCAGCGGCCGGGACAGAGGTGCCAACGTCCTGACTTTC.

The CDR3 sequence: CSASTGQGYNSPLHF. The CDR3 nucleotides are TGCAGTGCTAGTACTGGACAGGGGTATAATTCACCCCTCCACTTT. V and J are TRBV20-1 and TRBJ1-6; 9 nucleotides match TRBD1. The length of the CDR3 is 15 residues. The ends lost 3 bases at V and 4 bases at J; junction bases unmatched: 4. The germline V gene encodes CDR1 DFQATT and CDR2 SNEGSKA (reference sequence).